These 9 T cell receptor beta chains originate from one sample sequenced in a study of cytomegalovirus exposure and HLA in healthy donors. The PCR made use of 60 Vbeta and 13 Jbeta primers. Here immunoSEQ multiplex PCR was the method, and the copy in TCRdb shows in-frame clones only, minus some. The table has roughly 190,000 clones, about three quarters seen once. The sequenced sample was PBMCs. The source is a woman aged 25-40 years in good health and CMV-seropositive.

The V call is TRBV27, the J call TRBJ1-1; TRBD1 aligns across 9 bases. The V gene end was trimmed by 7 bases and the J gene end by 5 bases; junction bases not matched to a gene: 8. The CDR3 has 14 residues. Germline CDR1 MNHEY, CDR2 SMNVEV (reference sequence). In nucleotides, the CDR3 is TGTGCCAGCATTTCGGGACAGGGTGGTACTGAAGCTTTCTTT. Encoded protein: CASISGQGGTEAFF.

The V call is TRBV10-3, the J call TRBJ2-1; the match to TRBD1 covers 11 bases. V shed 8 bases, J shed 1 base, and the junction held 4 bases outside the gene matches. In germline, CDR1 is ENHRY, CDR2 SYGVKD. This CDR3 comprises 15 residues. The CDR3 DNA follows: TGTGCCATCCGGGGGGACAGGGGGTCCTACAATGAGCAGTTCTTC. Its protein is CAIRGDRGSYNEQFF.

DNA for the CDR3: TGTGCCAGTACTATTTACGACAGGGCACCCAATCAGCCCCAGCATTTT. It encodes CASTIYDRAPNQPQHF. The genes are TRBV19 and TRBJ1-5; 7 bases match TRBD1. Germline CDR1 reads LNHDA; CDR2 reads SQIVND (reference sequence). The CDR3 totals 16 residues. J was trimmed by 3 bases and V by 7 bases; bases with no gene match: 12.

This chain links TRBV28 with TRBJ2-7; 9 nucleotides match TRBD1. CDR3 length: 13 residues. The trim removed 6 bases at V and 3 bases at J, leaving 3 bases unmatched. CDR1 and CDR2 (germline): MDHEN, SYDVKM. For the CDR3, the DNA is TGTGCCAGCAGGTACAGGGGGCTCTACGAGCAGTACTTC. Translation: CASRYRGLYEQYF.

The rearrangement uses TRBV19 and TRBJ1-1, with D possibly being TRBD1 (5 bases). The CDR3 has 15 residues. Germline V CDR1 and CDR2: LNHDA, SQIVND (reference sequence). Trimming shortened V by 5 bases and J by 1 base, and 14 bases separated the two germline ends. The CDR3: CASSLYSDRNTEAFF. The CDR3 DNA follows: TGTGCCAGTAGTCTCTACTCTGACAGGAACACTGAAGCTTTCTTT.

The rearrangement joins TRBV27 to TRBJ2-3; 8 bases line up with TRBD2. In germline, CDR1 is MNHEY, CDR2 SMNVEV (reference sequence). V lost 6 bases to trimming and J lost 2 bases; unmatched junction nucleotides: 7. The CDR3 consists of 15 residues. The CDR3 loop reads CASSPRLAHTDTQYF. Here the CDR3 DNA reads TGTGCCAGCAGCCCAAGACTAGCGCACACAGATACGCAGTATTTT.

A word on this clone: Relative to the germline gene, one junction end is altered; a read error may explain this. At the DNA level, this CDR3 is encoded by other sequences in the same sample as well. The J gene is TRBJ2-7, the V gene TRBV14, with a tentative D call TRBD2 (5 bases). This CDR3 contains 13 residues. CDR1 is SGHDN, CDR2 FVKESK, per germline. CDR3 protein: CASSQVGRYEQYF. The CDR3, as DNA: TGCGCCAGCAGCCAAGTGGGGAGATACGAGCAGTACTTC.

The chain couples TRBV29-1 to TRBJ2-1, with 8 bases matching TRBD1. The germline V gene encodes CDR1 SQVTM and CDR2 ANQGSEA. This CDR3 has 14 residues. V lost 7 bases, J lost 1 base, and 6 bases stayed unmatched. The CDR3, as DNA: TGCAGCGCCACCGACAGGGGTTCCTACAATGAGCAGTTCTTC. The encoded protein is CSATDRGSYNEQFF.

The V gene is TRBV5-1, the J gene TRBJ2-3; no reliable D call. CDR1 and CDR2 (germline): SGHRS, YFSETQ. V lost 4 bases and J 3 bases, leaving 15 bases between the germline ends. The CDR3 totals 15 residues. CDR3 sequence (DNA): TGCGCCAGCAGCCCCCAGACTCAAAGGACAGATACGCAGTATTTT. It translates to CASSPQTQRTDTQYF.